The sequence of this TCR beta chain was determined in a study of human T cells and chemical hapten exposure. About the research overall: The study enrolled mostly female patients with alopecia areata, totalis or universalis. Broader study findings: Correlating positively with patch test score were the PT1 expanded TCR counts. Counts of TCRs above 1 in 1000 frequency stayed unchanged with DPC sensitization.

One entry per CDR3 protein results from TCRdb running MiXCR on the RACE reads. Of some 79,000 distinct CDR3 sequences in the sample, 10% to 14% were seen once. The time point is: patch test 3, about 24 weeks after DPC sensitization. Treatment specified: therapeutic diphenylcyclopropenone sensitization with weekly scalp DPC. Ten or more counts support this clonotype. Antigen specificity is unknown. Trimming took 4 bases from V and 4 from J, leaving 7 bases between them. CDR1 WSHSY and CDR2 SAAADI come from the germline V gene. The CDR3 is made up of 12 amino acids. The sequence came from a woman aged 45-65 years with alopecia areata. Some clones in this sample may be carry-over from other donors' samples. Here the sequenced sample was whole blood, taken in connection with sensitization to the hapten diphenylcyclopropenone (DPC). V is TRBV10-2 and J is TRBJ1-1; D unclear. CDR3 in amino acids: CASSGPSTEAFF. CDR3 in DNA: TGCGCCAGCAGTGGGCCGAGCACTGAAGCTTTCTTT.